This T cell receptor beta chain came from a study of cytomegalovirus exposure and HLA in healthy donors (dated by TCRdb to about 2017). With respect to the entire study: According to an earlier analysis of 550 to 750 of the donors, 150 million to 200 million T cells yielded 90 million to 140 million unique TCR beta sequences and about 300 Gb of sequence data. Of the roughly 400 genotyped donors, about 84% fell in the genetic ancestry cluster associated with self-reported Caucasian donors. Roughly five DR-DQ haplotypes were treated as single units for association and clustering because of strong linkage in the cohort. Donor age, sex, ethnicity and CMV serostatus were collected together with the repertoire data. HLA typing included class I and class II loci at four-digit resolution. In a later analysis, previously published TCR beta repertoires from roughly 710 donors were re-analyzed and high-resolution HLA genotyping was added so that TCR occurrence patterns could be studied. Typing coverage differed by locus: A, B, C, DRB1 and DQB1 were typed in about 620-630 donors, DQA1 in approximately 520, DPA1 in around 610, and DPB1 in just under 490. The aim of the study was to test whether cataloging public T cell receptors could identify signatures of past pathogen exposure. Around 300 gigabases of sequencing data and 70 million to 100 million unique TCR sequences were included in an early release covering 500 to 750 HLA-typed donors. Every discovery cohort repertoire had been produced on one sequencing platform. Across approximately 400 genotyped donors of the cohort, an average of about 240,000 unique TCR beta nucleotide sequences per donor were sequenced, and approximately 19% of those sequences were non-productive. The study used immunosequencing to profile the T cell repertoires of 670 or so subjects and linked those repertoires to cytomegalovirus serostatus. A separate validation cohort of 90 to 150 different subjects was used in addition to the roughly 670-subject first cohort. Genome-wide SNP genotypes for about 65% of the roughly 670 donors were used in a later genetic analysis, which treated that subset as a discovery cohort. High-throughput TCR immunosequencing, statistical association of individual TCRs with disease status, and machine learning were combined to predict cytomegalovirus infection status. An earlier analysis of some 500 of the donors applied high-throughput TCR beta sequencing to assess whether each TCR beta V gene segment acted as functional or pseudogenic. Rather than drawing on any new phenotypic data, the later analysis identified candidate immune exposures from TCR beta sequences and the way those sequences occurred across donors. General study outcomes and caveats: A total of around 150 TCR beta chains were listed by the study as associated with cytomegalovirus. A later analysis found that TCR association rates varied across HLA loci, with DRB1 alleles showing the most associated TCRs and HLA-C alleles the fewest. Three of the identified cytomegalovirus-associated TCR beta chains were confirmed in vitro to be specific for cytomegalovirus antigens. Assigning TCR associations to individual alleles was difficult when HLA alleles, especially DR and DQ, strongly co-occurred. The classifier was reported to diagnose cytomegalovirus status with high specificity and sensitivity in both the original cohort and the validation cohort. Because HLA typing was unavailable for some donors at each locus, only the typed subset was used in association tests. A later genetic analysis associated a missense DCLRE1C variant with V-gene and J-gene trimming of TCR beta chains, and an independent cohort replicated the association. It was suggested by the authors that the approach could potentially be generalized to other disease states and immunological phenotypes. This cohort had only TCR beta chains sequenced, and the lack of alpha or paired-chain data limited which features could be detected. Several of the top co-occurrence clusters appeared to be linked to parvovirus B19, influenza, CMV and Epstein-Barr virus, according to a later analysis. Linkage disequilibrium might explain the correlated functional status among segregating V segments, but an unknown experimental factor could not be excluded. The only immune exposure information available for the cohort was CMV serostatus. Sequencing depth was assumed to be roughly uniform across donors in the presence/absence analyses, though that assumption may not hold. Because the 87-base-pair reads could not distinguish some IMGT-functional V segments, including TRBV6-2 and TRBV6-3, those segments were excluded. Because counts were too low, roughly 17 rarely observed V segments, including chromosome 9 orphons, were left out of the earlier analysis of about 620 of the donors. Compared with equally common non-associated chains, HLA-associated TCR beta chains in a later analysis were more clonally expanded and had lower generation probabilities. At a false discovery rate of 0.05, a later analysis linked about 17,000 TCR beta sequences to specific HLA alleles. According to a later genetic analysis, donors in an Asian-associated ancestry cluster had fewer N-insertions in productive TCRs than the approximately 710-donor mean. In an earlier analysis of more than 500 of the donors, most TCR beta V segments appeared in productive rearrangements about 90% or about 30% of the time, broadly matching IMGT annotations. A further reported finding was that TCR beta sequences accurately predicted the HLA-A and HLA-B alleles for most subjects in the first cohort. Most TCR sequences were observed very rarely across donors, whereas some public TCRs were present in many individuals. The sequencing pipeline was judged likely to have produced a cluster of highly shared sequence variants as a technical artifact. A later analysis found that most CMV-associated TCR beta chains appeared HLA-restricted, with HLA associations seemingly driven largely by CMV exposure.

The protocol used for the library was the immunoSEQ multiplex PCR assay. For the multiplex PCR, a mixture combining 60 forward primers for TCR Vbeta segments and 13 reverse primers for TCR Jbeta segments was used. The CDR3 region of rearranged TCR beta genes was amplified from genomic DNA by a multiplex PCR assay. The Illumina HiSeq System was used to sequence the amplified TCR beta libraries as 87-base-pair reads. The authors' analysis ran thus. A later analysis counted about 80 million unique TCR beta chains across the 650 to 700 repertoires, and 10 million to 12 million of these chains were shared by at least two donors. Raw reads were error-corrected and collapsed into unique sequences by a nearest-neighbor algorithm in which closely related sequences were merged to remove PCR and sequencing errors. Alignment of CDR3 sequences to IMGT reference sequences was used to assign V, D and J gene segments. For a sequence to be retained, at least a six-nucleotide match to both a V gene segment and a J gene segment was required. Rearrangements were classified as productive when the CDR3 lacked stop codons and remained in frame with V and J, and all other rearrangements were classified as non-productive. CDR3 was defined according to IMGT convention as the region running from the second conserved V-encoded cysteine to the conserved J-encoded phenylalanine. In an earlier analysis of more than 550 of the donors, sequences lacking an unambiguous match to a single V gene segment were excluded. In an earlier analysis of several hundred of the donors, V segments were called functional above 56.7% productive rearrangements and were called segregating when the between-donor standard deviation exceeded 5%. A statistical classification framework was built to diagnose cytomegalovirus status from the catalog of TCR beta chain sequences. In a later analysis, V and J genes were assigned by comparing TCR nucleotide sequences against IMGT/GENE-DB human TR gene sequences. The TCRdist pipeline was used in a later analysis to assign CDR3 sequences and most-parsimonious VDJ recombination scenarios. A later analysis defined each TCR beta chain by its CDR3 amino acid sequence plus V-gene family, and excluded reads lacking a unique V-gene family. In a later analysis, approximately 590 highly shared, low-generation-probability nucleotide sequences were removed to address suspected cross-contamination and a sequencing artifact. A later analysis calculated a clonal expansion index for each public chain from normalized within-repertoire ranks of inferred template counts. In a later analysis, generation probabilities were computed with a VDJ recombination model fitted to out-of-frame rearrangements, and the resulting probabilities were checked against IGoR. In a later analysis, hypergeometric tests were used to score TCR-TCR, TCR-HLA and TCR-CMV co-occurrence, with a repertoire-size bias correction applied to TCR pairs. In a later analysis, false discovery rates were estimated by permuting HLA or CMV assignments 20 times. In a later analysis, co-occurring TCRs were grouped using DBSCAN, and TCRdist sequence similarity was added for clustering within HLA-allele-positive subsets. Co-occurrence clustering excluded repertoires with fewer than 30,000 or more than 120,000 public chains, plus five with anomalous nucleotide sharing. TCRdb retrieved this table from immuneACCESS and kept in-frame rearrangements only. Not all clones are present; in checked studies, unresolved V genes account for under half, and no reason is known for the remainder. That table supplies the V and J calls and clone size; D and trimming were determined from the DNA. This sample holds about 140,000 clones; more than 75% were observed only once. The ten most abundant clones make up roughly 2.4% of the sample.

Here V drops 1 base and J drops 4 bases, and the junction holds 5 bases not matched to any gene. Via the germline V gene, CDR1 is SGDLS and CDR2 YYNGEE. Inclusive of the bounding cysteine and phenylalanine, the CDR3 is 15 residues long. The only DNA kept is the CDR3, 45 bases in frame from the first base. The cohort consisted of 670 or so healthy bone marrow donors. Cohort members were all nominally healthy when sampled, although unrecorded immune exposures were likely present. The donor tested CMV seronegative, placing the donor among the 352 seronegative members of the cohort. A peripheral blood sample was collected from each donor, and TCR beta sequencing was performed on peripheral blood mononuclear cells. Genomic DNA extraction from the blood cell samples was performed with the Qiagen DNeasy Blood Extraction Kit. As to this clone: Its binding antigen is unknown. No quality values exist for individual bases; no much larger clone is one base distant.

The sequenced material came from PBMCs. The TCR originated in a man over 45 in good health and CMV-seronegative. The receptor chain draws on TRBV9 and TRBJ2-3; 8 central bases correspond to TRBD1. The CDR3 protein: CASSVQGAGADTQYF. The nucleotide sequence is TGTGCCAGCAGCGTACAGGGGGCCGGAGCAGATACGCAGTATTTT.